Following are 30 T cell receptor beta chains from one sample sequenced in a study of cytomegalovirus exposure and HLA in healthy donors listed by TCRdb under 2017. The method was the immunoSEQ multiplex PCR assay. For the multiplex PCR, a mixture combining 60 forward primers for TCR Vbeta segments and 13 reverse primers for TCR Jbeta segments was used. TCRdb provides this immuneACCESS table in a form limited to in-frame rearrangements. Some clones are lacking; in checked studies, under half of them reflect an unresolved V gene, and why the rest are absent is not known. The sample yields 180,000 or so clones; approximately 71% were counted once. The ten largest clones take up around 8% of the sample. Sample: PBMCs. Every receptor here comes from a woman in her 40s in good health and CMV-seropositive.

This chain uses TRBV30 with TRBJ2-5; D is uncertain. Looked up from germline, CDR1 is GTSNPN and CDR2 is SVGIG (reference sequence). The length of the CDR3 is 13 residues. V lost 3 bases, J lost 1 base, and 9 bases lay in between. DNA for the CDR3: TGTGCCTGGAGCTCGGGTCTCCAAGAGACCCAGTACTTC. Residues: CAWSSGLQETQYF.

Concerning this clone itself: Compared with germline, one end of the junction differs, possibly owing to a read error. The J gene is TRBJ1-2, the V gene TRBV4-3; no firm D call. Per germline, CDR1 LGHNA and CDR2 YSLEER. There are 14 residues in the CDR3. CDR3 nucleotide sequence: TGCGTCAGCAGCCAAGATACGTCGAGGAGTGGCTACACCTTC. It encodes CVSSQDTSRSGYTF.

Concerning this clone itself: Other DNA sequences in the same sample also yield this CDR3. The V gene is TRBV29-1, the J gene TRBJ1-5; 7 bases match TRBD1. V trimming: 0 bases; J trimming: 5 bases; junction bases outside the gene matches: 1. This CDR3 is built from 13 residues. CDR1 is SQVTM and CDR2 is ANQGSEA in the germline V gene. CDR3 coding DNA: TGCAGCGTTGAAGATCAGGGGGATCAGCCCCAGCATTTT. Protein: CSVEDQGDQPQHF.

This clone has only a few counts. This chain connects TRBV6-5 to TRBJ1-1; D remains unclear. Trimming pared 0 bases from V and 5 bases from J, leaving 13 bases between. The CDR3 extends over 15 amino acids. CDR1 is MNHEY, CDR2 SVGAGI, per germline. The CDR3 spells CASSYSSESGTEAFF. CDR3 nucleotides: TGTGCCAGCAGTTACTCGTCCGAATCGGGAACTGAAGCTTTCTTT.

The rearrangement links TRBV5-1 to TRBJ2-7, with D unresolved. V was shortened by 5 bases and J by 4 bases, with 7 bases between the two germline ends. This CDR3 contains 11 residues. Germline V gives CDR1 SGHRS, CDR2 YFSETQ. The DNA of the CDR3 is TGCGCCAGCAGGAACGGTTACGAGCAGTACTTC. As protein: CASRNGYEQYF.

The chain recombines TRBV6-5 with TRBJ1-3; D remains unclear. CDR3 length equals 14 residues. V lost 5 bases and J lost 4, with 12 bases in between. Per the germline V gene, CDR1 is MNHEY and CDR2 is SVGAGI. The CDR3 protein is CASSRTGSGNTIYF. The CDR3 DNA follows: TGTGCCAGCAGTCGTACCGGGTCCGGAAACACCATATATTTT.

This sequence joins TRBV5-6 and TRBJ1-1; 7 bases match TRBD1. Losses at the gene ends were 4 bases for V and 10 bases for J; bases not matched to a gene: 7. In germline, CDR1 is SGHDT, CDR2 YYEEEE. CDR3 length equals 12 residues. The CDR3 loop reads CASSATTGRAFF. CDR3 DNA sequence: TGTGCCAGCAGCGCGACGACAGGGAGAGCTTTCTTT.

The V and J genes are TRBV28 and TRBJ1-2; D may be TRBD1 (5 bases). The CDR3 spans 13 residues. V lost 4 bases to trimming and J lost 2 bases, with 8 bases between them. CDR1 is MDHEN, CDR2 SYDVKM, per germline. CDR3 sequence: CASSWTLNYGYTF. The CDR3 nucleotides are TGTGCCAGCAGTTGGACACTGAACTATGGCTACACCTTC.

The chain joins TRBV9 to TRBJ2-1, with D possibly being TRBD1 (6 bases). The CDR3 has 13 amino acids. Germline CDR1 and CDR2: SGDLS and YYNGEE. V gave up 0 bases and J gave up 6 bases, with 7 bases separating them. The CDR3 spells CASSVAGVNEQFF. For the CDR3, the DNA is TGTGCCAGCAGCGTAGCAGGGGTCAATGAGCAGTTCTTC. The complete variable domain, with remaining parts taken from reference TRBV9 and TRBJ2-1, reads DSGVTQTPKHLITATGQRVTLRCSPRSGDLSVYWYQQSLDQGLQFLIQYYNGEERAKGNILERFSAQQFPDLHSELNLSSLELGDSALYFCASSVAGVNEQFFGPGTRLTVL.

Only a few counts were recorded for this clone. The rearrangement joins TRBV9 to TRBJ2-7, with 8 bases aligning to TRBD1. The V gene's germline CDR1 is SGDLS and CDR2 YYNGEE. This CDR3 is 17 amino acids long. V shed 4 bases and J 0 bases; nucleotides not matched to a gene: 12. In DNA, the CDR3 is TGTGCCAGCAGCCCGAGGACAGGGTACTTTAGCTCCTACGAGCAGTACTTC. Encoded protein: CASSPRTGYFSSYEQYF.

The rearrangement joins TRBV6-4 to TRBJ2-2; no definite D call. Germline CDR1 and CDR2: MRHNA and SNTAGT. V was shortened by 4 bases and J by 5 bases, with 8 bases between the two germline ends. The CDR3 is made up of 13 amino acids. The CDR3 loop reads CASSVRGTGELFF. CDR3 in DNA: TGTGCCAGCAGTGTAAGAGGTACCGGGGAGCTGTTTTTT.

The rearrangement uses TRBV20-1 and TRBJ2-7, with unresolved D. The V end was cut by 5 bases, the J end by 6 bases, with 8 bases between. The CDR3 covers 10 residues. Germline CDR1 DFQATT, CDR2 SNEGSKA (reference sequence). The CDR3 protein is CSAFRTEQYF. The CDR3 nucleotides are TGCAGTGCTTTTAGAACCGAGCAGTACTTC.

The genes are TRBV7-2 and TRBJ2-7, with TRBD2 identical over 7 bases. This CDR3 has 15 amino acids. The ends lost 1 base at V and 0 bases at J; junction bases unmatched: 3. CDR1 is SGHTA and CDR2 is FQGNSA in the germline V gene. CDR3: CASSLGRGSSYEQYF. In DNA, the CDR3 is TGTGCCAGCAGCTTAGGACGCGGGAGCTCCTACGAGCAGTACTTC.

This rearrangement joins TRBV2 to TRBJ1-1; D is ambiguous. CDR1 is SNHLY and CDR2 is FYNNEI in the germline V gene. The CDR3 runs to 13 residues. Between the trimmed V and J ends, which lost 10 bases and 2 bases, there was a span of 14 bases. CDR3 residues: CATAREPNTEAFF. DNA of the CDR3: TGTGCCACGGCGCGGGAACCAAACACTGAAGCTTTCTTT.

This clone was observed a handful of times. The chain couples TRBV14 to TRBJ2-7; D is perhaps TRBD1 (8 bases). CDR1 is SGHDN and CDR2 is FVKESK in the germline V gene. CDR3 length: 14 residues. V dropped 3 bases and J dropped 11 bases, with 20 bases sitting between them. The CDR3 protein is CASSQLQGDYLKYF. CDR3 in DNA: TGTGCCAGCAGCCAGCTACAGGGGGACTACCTGAAGTACTTC.

The chain has TRBV7-2 and TRBJ2-3; the D gene is possibly TRBD1 (6 bases). CDR3 length: 12 amino acids. V lost 5 bases to trimming and J lost 5 bases, with 8 bases between them. CDR1 and CDR2 (germline): SGHTA, FQGNSA. The CDR3 sequence is CASSPDRDTQYF. CDR3 nucleotide sequence: TGTGCCAGCAGCCCGGACAGAGATACGCAGTATTTT.

This chain links TRBV11-2 with TRBJ2-2, with D tentatively TRBD2 (5 bases). Germline V gene sequence: CDR1 SGHAT, CDR2 FQNNGV. The CDR3 totals 16 residues. The ends were cut back, 5 bases at V and 4 bases at J, with 17 bases in the middle. The CDR3 protein is CASSQYTRAGTGELFF. The CDR3 coding sequence is TGTGCCAGCAGCCAATACACTAGGGCTGGCACCGGGGAGCTGTTTTTT.

The V gene is TRBV7-9, the J gene TRBJ2-7; D is uncertain. The CDR3 has 13 amino acids. The germline gives CDR1 SEHNR, CDR2 FQNEAQ (reference sequence). Trimming shortened V by 4 bases and J by 3 bases, and 10 bases separated the two germline ends. The CDR3 region has the DNA TGTGCCAGCAGCTCGTCTAGAATCTACGAGCAGTACTTC. Translation gives CASSSSRIYEQYF.

CDR3 protein: CASRKTGTQSGYTF. CDR3 in DNA: TGTGCCAGCAGGAAGACAGGGACTCAGAGCGGCTACACCTTC. This sequence joins TRBV28 and TRBJ1-2, with TRBD1 matching over 7 bases. With 6 bases clipped from V and 8 bases from J, the junction kept 12 bases outside the gene matches. Looked up from germline, CDR1 is MDHEN and CDR2 is SYDVKM. The CDR3 totals 14 residues.

The chain recombines TRBV29-1 with TRBJ2-6; D is possibly TRBD1 (5 bases). Trimming took off 3 bases at V and 3 bases at J, with 9 bases between the two ends. This CDR3 has 14 amino acids. Germline V gene sequence: CDR1 SQVTM, CDR2 ANQGSEA. This CDR3 is CSVEGLFGANVLTF. CDR3 nucleotides: TGCAGCGTTGAGGGGCTGTTTGGGGCCAACGTCCTGACTTTC.

In this sample, this clone turned up a few times. V is TRBV19 and J is TRBJ1-1; D is possibly TRBD1 (6 bases). CDR3 length: 14 amino acids. V lost 4 bases, J lost 2 bases, and 11 bases lay in between. Germline assignment: CDR1 LNHDA and CDR2 SQIVND (reference sequence). The CDR3 DNA reads TGTGCCAGTAGTAGACAGGTCGTTAACACTGAAGCTTTCTTT. Translation gives CASSRQVVNTEAFF.

The chain employs TRBV7-3 and TRBJ2-1; 12 nucleotides match TRBD2. CDR1 and CDR2 (germline): SGHTA, FQGTGA. This CDR3 has 15 amino acids. Unmatched junction bases numbered 2, after V lost 4 bases and J lost 4 bases. This CDR3 is CASSSGLAGYNEQFF. The CDR3 DNA reads TGTGCCAGCAGCTCAGGACTAGCGGGATACAATGAGCAGTTCTTC.

The chain carries TRBV11-1 and TRBJ1-1, with D hard to call. The CDR3 is made up of 15 amino acids. Per germline, CDR1 SGHAT and CDR2 FQDESV (reference sequence). The ends were cut back, 2 bases at V and 1 base at J, with 11 bases in the middle. DNA for the CDR3: TGTGCCAGCAGCTTAAGATGGGGAGCGAACACTGAAGCTTTCTTT. It encodes CASSLRWGANTEAFF. Drawing the rest from reference TRBV11-1 and TRBJ1-1, the complete variable domain is EAEVAQSPRYKITEKSQAVAFWCDPISGHATLYWYRQILGQGPELLVQFQDESVVDDSQLPKDRFSAERLKGVDSTLKIQPAELGDSAMYLCASSLRWGANTEAFFGQGTRLTVV.

This clone was counted a few times. The chain combines TRBV5-1 with TRBJ2-2; the match to TRBD2 covers 13 bases. Looked up from germline, CDR1 is SGHRS and CDR2 is YFSETQ. The V segment lost 6 bases and the J segment 3 bases; nucleotides outside the gene matches: 17. This CDR3 comprises 20 residues. The CDR3 sequence is CASNLGQTSGRAGDTGELFF. CDR3 in DNA: TGCGCCAGCAACCTGGGGCAAACTAGCGGGAGGGCCGGCGACACCGGGGAGCTGTTTTTT.

The chain has TRBV28 and TRBJ2-1; TRBD2 agrees at 12 bases. This CDR3 comprises 23 residues. Trimming took 3 bases from V and 0 from J; bases not matched to a gene: 21. The germline CDR1 and CDR2 sequences are MDHEN and SYDVKM. This chain's CDR3 is CASSFDWGRERLAGGSSYNEQFF. The CDR3 DNA is TGTGCCAGCAGTTTTGATTGGGGGCGGGAGCGTCTAGCGGGAGGGAGCTCCTACAATGAGCAGTTCTTC.

This sequence joins TRBV5-4 and TRBJ2-1; D remains unclear. The CDR3 is made up of 13 amino acids. The ends were cut back, 4 bases at V and 3 bases at J, with 8 bases in the middle. Germline V lookup: CDR1 SGHNT, CDR2 YYREEE (reference sequence). Here the CDR3 reads CASSPLNYNEQFF. The DNA for the CDR3 is TGTGCCAGCAGCCCCTTAAACTACAATGAGCAGTTCTTC.

The J gene is TRBJ2-5, the V gene TRBV28; maybe TRBD1 (7 bases). The CDR3 totals 16 residues. Germline CDR1 is MDHEN and CDR2 is SYDVKM. V lost 4 bases to trimming and J lost 2 bases, with 17 bases between them. The DNA of the CDR3 is TGTGCCAGCAGTTCCCATCGACAGGGAGGACAAGAGACCCAGTACTTC. Amino acids: CASSSHRQGGQETQYF.

This chain uses TRBV5-5 with TRBJ1-2; D remains ambiguous. CDR1 is SGHKS and CDR2 is YYEKEE in the germline V gene (reference sequence). Between the trimmed V and J ends, which lost 2 bases and 1 base, there was a span of 12 bases. The CDR3 spans 15 residues. The DNA for the CDR3 is TGTGCCAGCAGCTTTCAGGAGGAGGGTAACTATGGCTACACCTTC. It is translated as CASSFQEEGNYGYTF.

The chain couples TRBV7-2 to TRBJ2-1, with 14 bases fitting TRBD2. This CDR3 region has 16 residues. The ends lost 3 bases at V and 5 bases at J; junction bases unmatched: 3. In germline, CDR1 is SGHTA, CDR2 FQGNSA. CDR3 protein: CASSLTSGRVDNEQFF. The CDR3 DNA reads as TGTGCCAGCAGCTTGACTAGCGGGAGGGTGGACAATGAGCAGTTCTTC.

The J gene is TRBJ1-1, the V gene TRBV5-5; 9 bases agree with TRBD1. Germline lookup yields CDR1 SGHKS and CDR2 YYEKEE (reference sequence). CDR3 size: 14 residues. The V and J ends lost 4 bases and 5 bases, in that order; junction bases with no gene match: 6. In DNA form, the CDR3 reads TGTGCCAGCAGCCCGACAGGGGGGCGGACTGAAGCTTTCTTT. Encoded protein: CASSPTGGRTEAFF.